This T cell receptor beta chain is drawn from a study of blood T cell repertoires in COVID-19. The assay was immunoSEQ multiplex PCR, and TCRdb's table has in-frame clones only and misses some. In the table there are roughly 280,000 clones, 84% of which are singletons. This clonotype originated in a man aged 55-75 years with acute or convalescent COVID-19. Material for sequencing was peripheral blood.

CDR3 residues: CASSQDRGPDYGYTF. The CDR3 region has the DNA TGCGCCAGCAGCCAAGATAGGGGGCCGGACTATGGCTACACCTTC. The genes are TRBV4-1 and TRBJ1-2; 7 bases agree with TRBD1. The V segment lost 0 bases and the J segment 3 bases; nucleotides outside the gene matches: 4. Per germline, CDR1 MGHRA and CDR2 YSYEKL. CDR3 size: 15 residues.